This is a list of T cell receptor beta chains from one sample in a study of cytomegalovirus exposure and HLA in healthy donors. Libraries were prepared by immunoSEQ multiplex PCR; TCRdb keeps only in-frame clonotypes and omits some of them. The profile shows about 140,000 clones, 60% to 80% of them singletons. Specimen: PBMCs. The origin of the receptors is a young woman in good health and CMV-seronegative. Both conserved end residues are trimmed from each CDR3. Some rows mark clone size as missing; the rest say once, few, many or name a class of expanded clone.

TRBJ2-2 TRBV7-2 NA ASSMGGPVTGELF
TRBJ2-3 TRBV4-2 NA ASSSGGFLTDTQY
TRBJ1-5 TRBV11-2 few ASSPGGQGNQPQH
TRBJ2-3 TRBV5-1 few ASSSLTSGGPTDTQY
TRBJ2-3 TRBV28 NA ASSFGTSGGDTQY
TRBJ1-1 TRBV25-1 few ASSPLGQGNTEAF
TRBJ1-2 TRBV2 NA ASSRNGVLGGYT
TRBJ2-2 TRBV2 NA ASKYSAGGGGELF
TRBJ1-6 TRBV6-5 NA ASSYSRSGGNSPLH
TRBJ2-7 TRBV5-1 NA ASSLPTPGLSSYEQY
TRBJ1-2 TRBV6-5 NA ASSTTGGGNYGYT
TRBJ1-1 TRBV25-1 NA ASSERGRGATEAF
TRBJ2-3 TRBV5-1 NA ASSSETSGGAGRDTQY
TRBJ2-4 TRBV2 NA ASSVQALLAKNIQY
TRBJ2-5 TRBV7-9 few ASSLEAGGETQY
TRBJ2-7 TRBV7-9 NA ASSETSGKPYEQY
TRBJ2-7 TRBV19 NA ASSTVYAGAYEQY
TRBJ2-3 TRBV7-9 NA ASSSLAGGPTDTQY
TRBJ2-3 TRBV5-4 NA ASSTGTSGATDTQY
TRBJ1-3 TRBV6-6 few ASSTTGAGGNTIY
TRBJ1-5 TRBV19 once ASSIGAESNQPQH
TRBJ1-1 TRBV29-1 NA SVDRGRGNTEAF
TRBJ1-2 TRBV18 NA ASSSAGKLANYGYT
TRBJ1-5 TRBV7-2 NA ASSLQGNQPQH
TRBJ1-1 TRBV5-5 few ASSAQGSTEAF
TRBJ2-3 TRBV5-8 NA ASSPTGGDTQY